This TCR beta chain appears in the sequencing data of a study of cytotoxic CD8 clonotypes in ibrutinib-treated CLL. At the level of the study: Patient counts were about a dozen relapsed/refractory, some 16 treatment-naive and 17 to 18 IGHV unmutated.

Clones were read by immunoSEQ multiplex PCR, and TCRdb kept only the in-frame ones, dropping some. The sample has around 140,000 clones, roughly three quarters seen once. Germline V lookup: CDR1 LGHNA, CDR2 YSLEER. Trimming at V came to 1 base and at J to 3 bases, leaving 5 bases not matched to a gene. The length of the CDR3 is 16 residues. The chain employs TRBV4-3 and TRBJ2-1; 8 bases align to TRBD2. This material consisted of PBMCs, taken after 24 months of ibrutinib treatment. The sequence was collected from a human donor with chronic lymphocytic leukemia. The CDR3 region is CASSQGLGLVYNEQFF. The DNA of the CDR3 is TGCGCCAGCAGCCAAGGCCTGGGACTAGTCTACAATGAGCAGTTCTTC.